The present entry profiles one T cell receptor (beta chain) with its context. Its antigen is not identified. Produced via immunoSEQ multiplex PCR; TCRdb's table is partial and in-frame only. The sample consists of some 130,000 clones, around nine tenths of them appearing once. The sample comes from a study of OX40 agonist ivuxolimab in advanced cancers. Study as a whole: Three partial responders included one hepatocellular carcinoma patient and two cutaneous melanoma patients.

General study results and limits: Low normalized T-cell clonal expansion was additionally recorded for some nonresponders.

Germline CDR1 reads MDHEN; CDR2 reads SYDVKM. The CDR3 runs 17 residues. V lost 4 bases, J lost 0 bases, and 16 bases lay in between. Here the sequenced sample was CD4+ or CD8+ T cells sorted from blood, taken in a trial of the OX40 agonist ivuxolimab. V and J are TRBV28 and TRBJ1-3, with D hard to call. This receptor was identified in an adult with an advanced solid tumor such as melanoma, head and neck, liver or kidney cancer. The CDR3 is CASSSPGFFSSGNTIYF. In DNA, the CDR3 is TGTGCCAGCAGTTCCCCAGGTTTCTTTAGCTCTGGAAACACCATATATTTT.